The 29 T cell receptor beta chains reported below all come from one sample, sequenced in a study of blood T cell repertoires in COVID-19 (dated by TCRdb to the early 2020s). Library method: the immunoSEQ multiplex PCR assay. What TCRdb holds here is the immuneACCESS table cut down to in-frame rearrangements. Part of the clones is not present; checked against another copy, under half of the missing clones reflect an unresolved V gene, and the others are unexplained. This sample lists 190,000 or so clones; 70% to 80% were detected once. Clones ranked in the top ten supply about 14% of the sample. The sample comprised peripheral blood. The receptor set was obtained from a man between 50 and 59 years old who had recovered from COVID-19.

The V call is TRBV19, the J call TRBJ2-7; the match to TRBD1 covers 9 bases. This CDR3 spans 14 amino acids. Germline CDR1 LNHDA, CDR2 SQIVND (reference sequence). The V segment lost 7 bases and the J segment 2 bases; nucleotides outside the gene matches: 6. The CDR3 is CASTTRDRAYEQYF. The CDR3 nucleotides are TGTGCCAGTACGACCCGGGACAGGGCCTACGAGCAGTACTTC.

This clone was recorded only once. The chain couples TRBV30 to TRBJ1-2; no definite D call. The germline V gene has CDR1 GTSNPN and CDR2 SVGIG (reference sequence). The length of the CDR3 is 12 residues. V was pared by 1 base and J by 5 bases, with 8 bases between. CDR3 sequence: CAWSGGSYGYTF. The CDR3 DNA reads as TGTGCCTGGAGTGGCGGTTCTTATGGCTACACCTTC.

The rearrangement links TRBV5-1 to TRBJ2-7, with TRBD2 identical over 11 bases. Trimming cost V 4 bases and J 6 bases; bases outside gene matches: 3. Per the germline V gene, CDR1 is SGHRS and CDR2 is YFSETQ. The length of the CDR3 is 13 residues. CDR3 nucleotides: TGCGCCAGCAGCCGCCTAGCGGGAGGCGAGCAGTACTTC. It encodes CASSRLAGGEQYF.

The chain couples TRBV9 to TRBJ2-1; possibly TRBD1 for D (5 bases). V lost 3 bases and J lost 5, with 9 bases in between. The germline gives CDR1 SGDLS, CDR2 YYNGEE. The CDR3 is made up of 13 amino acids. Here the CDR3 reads CASSGQGHNEQFF. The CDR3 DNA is TGTGCCAGCAGCGGCCAGGGCCACAATGAGCAGTTCTTC.

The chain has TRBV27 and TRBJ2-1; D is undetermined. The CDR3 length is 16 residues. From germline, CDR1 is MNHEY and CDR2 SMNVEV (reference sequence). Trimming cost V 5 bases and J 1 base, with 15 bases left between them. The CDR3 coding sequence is TGTGCCAGCAGTGTAGAACTTTTGAGTTCCTACAATGAGCAGTTCTTC. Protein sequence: CASSVELLSSYNEQFF.

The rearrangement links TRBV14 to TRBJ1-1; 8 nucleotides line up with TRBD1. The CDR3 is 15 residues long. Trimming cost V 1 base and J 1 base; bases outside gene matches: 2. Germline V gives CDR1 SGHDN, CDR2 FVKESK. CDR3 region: CASSQVDRGNTEAFF. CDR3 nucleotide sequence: TGTGCCAGCAGCCAAGTTGACAGGGGGAACACTGAAGCTTTCTTT.

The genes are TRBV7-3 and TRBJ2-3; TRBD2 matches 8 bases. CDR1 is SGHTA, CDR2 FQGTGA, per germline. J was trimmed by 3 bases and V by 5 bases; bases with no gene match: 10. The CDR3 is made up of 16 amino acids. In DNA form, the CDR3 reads TGTGCCAGCAGCCCCGAGGCCAGCGGGAGTACAGATACGCAGTATTTT. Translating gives CASSPEASGSTDTQYF.

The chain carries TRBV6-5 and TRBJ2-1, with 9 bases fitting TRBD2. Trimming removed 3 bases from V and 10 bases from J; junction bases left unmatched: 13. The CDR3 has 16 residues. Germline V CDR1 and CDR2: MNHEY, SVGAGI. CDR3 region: CASSYLSGSALWEQFF. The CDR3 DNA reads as TGTGCCAGCAGTTATCTTAGCGGGAGCGCGCTCTGGGAGCAGTTCTTC.

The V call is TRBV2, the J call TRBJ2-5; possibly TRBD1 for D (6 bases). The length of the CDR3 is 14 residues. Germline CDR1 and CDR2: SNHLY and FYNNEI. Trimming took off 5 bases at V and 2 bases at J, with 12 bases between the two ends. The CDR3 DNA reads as TGTGCCAGCAGTAGGGACAAGTCACAAGAGACCCAGTACTTC. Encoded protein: CASSRDKSQETQYF.

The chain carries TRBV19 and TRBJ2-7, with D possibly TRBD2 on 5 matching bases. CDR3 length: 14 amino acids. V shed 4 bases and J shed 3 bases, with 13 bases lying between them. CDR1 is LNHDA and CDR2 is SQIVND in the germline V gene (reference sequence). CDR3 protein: CASSTLGGLYEQYF. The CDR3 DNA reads TGTGCCAGTAGTACACTAGGAGGACTCTACGAGCAGTACTTC.

The CDR3 spells CASSPKPPGQGEDTQYF. CDR3 nucleotides: TGCGCCAGCAGCCCGAAACCACCGGGACAGGGGGAAGATACGCAGTATTTT. V usage is TRBV5-1 and J usage is TRBJ2-3; 11 bases map to TRBD1. This CDR3 contains 17 residues. Unmatched junction bases numbered 12, after V lost 4 bases and J lost 5 bases. Germline V CDR1 and CDR2: SGHRS, YFSETQ.

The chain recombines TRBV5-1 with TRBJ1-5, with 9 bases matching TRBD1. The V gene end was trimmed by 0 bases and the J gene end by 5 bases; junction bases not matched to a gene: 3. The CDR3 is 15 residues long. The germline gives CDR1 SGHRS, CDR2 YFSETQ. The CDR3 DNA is TGCGCCAGCAGCTTGGGACAGGGGGAGGATCAGCCCCAGCATTTT. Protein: CASSLGQGEDQPQHF.

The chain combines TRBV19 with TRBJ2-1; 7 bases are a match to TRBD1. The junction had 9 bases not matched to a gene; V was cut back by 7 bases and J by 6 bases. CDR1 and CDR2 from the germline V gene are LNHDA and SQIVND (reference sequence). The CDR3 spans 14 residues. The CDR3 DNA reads TGTGCCAGTACCCGACAGGGAGAGTTCAATGAGCAGTTCTTC. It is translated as CASTRQGEFNEQFF.

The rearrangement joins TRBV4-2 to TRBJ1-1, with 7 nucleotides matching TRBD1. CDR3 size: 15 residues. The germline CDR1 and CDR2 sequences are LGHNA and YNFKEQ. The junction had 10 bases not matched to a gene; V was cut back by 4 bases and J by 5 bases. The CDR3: CASSPRPEGATEAFF. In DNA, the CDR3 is TGTGCCAGCAGCCCGAGGCCCGAGGGGGCGACTGAAGCTTTCTTT.

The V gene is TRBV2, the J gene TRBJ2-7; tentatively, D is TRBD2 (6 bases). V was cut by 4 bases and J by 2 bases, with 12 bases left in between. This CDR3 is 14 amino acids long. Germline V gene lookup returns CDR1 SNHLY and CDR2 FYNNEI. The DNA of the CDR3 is TGTGCCAGCAGTGGGACTAATCCAACCTACGAGCAGTACTTC. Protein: CASSGTNPTYEQYF.

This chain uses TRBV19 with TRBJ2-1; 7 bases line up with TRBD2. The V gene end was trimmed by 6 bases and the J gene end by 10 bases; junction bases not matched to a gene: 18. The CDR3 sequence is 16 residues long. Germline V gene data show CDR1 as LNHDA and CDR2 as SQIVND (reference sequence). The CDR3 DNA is TGTGCCAGTAGAGACCAGACGGGGGGACGTAGGGAGGAGCAGTTCTTC. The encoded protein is CASRDQTGGRREEQFF.

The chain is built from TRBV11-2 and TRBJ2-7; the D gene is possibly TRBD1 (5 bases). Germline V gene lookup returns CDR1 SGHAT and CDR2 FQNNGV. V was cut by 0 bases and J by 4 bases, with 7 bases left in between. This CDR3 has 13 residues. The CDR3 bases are TGTGCCAGCAGCTTAGACAGGGAATACGAGCAGTACTTC. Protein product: CASSLDREYEQYF.

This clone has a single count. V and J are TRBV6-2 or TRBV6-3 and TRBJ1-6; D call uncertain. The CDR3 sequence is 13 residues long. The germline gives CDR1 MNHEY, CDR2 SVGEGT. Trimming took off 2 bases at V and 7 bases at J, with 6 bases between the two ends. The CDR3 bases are TGTGCCAGCAGTTACAGACTCAATTCACCCCTCCACTTT. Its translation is CASSYRLNSPLHF.

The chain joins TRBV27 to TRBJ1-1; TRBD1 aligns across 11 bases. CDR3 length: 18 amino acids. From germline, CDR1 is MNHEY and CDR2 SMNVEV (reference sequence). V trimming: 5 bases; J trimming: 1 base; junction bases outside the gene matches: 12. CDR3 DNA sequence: TGTGCCAGCAGTACCCGGACAGGGGGCTTGTATCGGAACACTGAAGCTTTCTTT. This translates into CASSTRTGGLYRNTEAFF.

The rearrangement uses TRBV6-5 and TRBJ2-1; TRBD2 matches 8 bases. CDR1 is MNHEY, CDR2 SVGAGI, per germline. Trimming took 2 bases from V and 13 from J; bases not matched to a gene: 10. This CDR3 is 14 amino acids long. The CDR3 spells CASSYQRAGDYQFF. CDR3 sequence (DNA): TGTGCCAGCAGTTACCAGCGAGCGGGAGATTACCAGTTCTTC.

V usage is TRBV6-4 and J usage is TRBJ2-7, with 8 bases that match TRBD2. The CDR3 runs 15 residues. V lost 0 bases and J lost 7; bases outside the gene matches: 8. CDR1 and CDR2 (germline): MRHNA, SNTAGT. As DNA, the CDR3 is TGTGCCAGCAGTGACTCATTCAGGACTAGCCTTGAGCAGTACTTC. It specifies CASSDSFRTSLEQYF.

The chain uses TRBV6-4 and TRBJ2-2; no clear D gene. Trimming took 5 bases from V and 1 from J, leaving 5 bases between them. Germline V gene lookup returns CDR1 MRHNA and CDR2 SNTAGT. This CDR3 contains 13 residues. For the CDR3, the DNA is TGTGCCAGCAGTCCTAGGAACACCGGGGAGCTGTTTTTT. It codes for CASSPRNTGELFF.

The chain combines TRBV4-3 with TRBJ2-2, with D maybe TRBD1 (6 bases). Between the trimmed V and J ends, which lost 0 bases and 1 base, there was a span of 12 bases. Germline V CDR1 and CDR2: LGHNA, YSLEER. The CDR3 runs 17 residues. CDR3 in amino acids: CASSQDLVGGNTGELFF. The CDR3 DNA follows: TGCGCCAGCAGCCAAGATTTAGTAGGGGGGAACACCGGGGAGCTGTTTTTT.

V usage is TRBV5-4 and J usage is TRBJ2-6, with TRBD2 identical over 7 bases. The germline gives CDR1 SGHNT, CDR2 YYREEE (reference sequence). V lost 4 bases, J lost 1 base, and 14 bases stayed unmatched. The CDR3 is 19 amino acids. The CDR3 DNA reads TGTGCCAGCAGCCCCGGCGGGGGTCCCCTAACTTCTGGGGCCAACGTCCTGACTTTC. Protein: CASSPGGGPLTSGANVLTF. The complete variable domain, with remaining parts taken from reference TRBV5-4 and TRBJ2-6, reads ETGVTQSPTHLIKTRGQQVTLRCSSQSGHNTVSWYQQALGQGPQFIFQYYREEENGRGNFPPRFSGLQFPNYSSELNVNALELDDSALYLCASSPGGGPLTSGANVLTFGAGSRLTVL.

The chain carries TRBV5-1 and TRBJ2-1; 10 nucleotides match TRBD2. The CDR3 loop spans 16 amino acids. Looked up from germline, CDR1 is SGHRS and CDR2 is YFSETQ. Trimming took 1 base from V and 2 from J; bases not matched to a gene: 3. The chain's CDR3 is CASSLSSGSTYNEQFF. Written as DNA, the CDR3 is TGCGCCAGCAGCTTGTCTAGCGGGAGTACCTACAATGAGCAGTTCTTC.

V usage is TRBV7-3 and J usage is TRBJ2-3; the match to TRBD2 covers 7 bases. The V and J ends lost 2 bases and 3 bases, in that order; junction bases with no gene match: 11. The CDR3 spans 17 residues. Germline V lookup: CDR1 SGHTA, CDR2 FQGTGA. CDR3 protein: CASSLQGRGGSTDTQYF. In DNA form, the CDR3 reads TGTGCCAGCAGCTTACAGGGTCGAGGCGGGAGTACAGATACGCAGTATTTT.

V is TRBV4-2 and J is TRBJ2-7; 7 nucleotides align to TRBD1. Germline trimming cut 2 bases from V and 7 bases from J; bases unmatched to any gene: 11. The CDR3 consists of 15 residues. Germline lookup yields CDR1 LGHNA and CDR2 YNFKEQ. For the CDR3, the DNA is TGTGCCAGCAGCCAACACACTACAGGGGTGGGGGAGCAGTACTTC. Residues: CASSQHTTGVGEQYF.

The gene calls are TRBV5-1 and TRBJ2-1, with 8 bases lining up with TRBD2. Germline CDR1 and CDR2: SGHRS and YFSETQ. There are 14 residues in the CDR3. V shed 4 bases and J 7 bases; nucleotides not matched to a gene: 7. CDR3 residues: CASSTGTSLNEQFF. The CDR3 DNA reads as TGCGCCAGCAGCACCGGGACTAGTCTAAATGAGCAGTTCTTC.

The CDR3 is CASSFGGGAYEQYF. The CDR3 DNA sequence: TGTGCCAGCAGTTTCGGCGGAGGGGCCTACGAGCAGTACTTC. The chain is built from TRBV27 and TRBJ2-7; weak D call: TRBD2 (6 bases). Trimming left V 3 bases short and J 2 bases short, with 11 bases between. Germline lookup yields CDR1 MNHEY and CDR2 SMNVEV (reference sequence). This CDR3 comprises 14 residues.